Following are 3 T cell receptor beta chains from one sample sequenced in a study of identical twins (dated by TCRdb to about 2016). The protocol used for the library was 5' RACE. Sequencing used an Illumina HiSeq 2000. In TCRdb, the public reads were trimmed at Q25 with fastp and aligned with MiXCR, with productive beta chains retained. Here each entry gathers all rows of one CDR3 protein and keeps the most common genes and DNA. This sample is represented by approximately 210,000 distinct CDR3 sequences; 5.5% to 7.5% of them were singletons. Clones ranked in the top ten supply more than 14% of the sample. These data were likewise used in another study, on T cells expressing NK-cell markers.

Sequenced sample: CD8+ T cells sorted from blood. Every receptor here comes from a woman in her late teens or twenties in good health.

V usage is TRBV30 and J usage is TRBJ2-7; TRBD1 might be the D (7 bases). This CDR3 spans 12 amino acids. The V end was cut by 8 bases, the J end by 0 bases, with 11 bases between. Germline-derived CDR1 and CDR2 are GTSNPN and SVGIG (reference sequence). This chain's CDR3 is CAAGQPSYEQYF. The CDR3 DNA is TGTGCCGCGGGACAGCCCTCCTACGAGCAGTACTTC.

This clonotype has more than one count but fewer than ten. V gene TRBV10-3 combines with J gene TRBJ1-2, with D unclear. This CDR3 comprises 12 residues. Trimming cost V 7 bases and J 6 bases, with 12 bases left between them. Germline-derived CDR1 and CDR2 are ENHRY and SYGVKD. For the CDR3, the DNA is TGTGCCATCACCGGCGGCTTTCATGGCTACACCTTC. It yields the protein CAITGGFHGYTF.

This clonotype was detected many times. V is TRBV7-3 and J is TRBJ1-4; D is perhaps TRBD1 (5 bases). The CDR3 totals 15 residues. Germline V gene data show CDR1 as SGHTA and CDR2 as FQGTGA. Trimming removed 4 bases at V and 0 bases at J, with 9 bases between. The CDR3 region is CASSSDRATNEKLFF. The CDR3 region has the DNA TGTGCCAGCAGCTCAGACAGAGCAACTAATGAAAAACTGTTTTTT. The entire variable domain, with the rest obtained from reference TRBV7-3 and TRBJ1-4, is as follows: GAGVSQTPSNKVTEKGKYVELRCDPISGHTALYWYRQSLGQGPEFLIYFQGTGAADDSGLPNDRFFAVRPEGSVSTLKIQRTERGDSAVYLCASSSDRATNEKLFFGSGTQLSVL.